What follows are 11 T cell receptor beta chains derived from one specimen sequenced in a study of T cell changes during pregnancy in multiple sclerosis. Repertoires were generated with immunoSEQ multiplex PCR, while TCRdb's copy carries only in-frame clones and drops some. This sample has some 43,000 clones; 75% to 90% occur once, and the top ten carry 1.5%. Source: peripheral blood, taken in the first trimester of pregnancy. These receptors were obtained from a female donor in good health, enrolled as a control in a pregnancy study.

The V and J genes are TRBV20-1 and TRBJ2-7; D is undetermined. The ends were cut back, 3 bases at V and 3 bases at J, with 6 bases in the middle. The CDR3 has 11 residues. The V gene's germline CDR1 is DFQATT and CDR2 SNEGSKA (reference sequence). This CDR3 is CSASPLYEQYF. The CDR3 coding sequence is TGCAGTGCTAGTCCCCTCTACGAGCAGTACTTC.

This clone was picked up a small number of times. In DNA, the CDR3 is TGTGCCAGCAGTTTGGTAGGGGCTGGAGACTATGGCTACACCTTC. Amino acids: CASSLVGAGDYGYTF. The chain links TRBV28 to TRBJ1-2; tentative D call: TRBD1 (5 bases). V was pared by 3 bases and J by 3 bases, with 14 bases between. Germline CDR1 reads MDHEN; CDR2 reads SYDVKM. This CDR3 is built from 15 residues.

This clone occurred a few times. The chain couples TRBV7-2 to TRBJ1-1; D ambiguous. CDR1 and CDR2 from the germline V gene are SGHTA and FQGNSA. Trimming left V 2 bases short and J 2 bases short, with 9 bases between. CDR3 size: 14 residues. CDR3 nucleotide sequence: TGTGCCAGCAGCTTACCGGGTAGTAACACTGAAGCTTTCTTT. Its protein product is CASSLPGSNTEAFF.

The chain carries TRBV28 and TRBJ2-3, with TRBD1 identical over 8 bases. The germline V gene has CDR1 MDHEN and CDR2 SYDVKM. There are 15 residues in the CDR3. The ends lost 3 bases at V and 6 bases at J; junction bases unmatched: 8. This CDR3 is CASSLWQGAGDTQYF. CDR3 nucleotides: TGTGCCAGCAGTTTGTGGCAGGGGGCTGGGGATACGCAGTATTTT.

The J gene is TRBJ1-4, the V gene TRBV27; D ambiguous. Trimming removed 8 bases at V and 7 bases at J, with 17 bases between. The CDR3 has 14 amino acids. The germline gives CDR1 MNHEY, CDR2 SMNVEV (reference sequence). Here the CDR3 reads CASAQKVHLEKLFF. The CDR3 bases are TGTGCCAGCGCCCAGAAAGTACATCTTGAAAAACTGTTTTTT.

CDR3 bases: TGTGCCAGCAGCTTCCTAGCGGGGGAGGCCGGGGAGCTGTTTTTT. This gives the protein CASSFLAGEAGELFF. The rearrangement uses TRBV7-3 and TRBJ2-2, with 10 bases identical to TRBD2. The CDR3 runs to 15 residues. Germline loops: CDR1 SGHTA, CDR2 FQGTGA. The V and J ends lost 3 bases and 6 bases, in that order; junction bases with no gene match: 4.

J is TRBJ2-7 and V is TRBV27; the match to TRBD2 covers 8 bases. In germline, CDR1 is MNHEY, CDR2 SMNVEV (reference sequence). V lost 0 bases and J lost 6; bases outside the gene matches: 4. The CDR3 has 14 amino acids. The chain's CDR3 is CASSLSSGGGEQYF. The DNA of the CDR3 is TGTGCCAGCAGTTTATCATCCGGGGGGGGCGAGCAGTACTTC.

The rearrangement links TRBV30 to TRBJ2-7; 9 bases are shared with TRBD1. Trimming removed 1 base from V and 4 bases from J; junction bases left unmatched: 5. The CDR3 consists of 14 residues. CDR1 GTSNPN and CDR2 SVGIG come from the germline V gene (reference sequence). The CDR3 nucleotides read TGTGCCTGGAGTGGGGGGACAGGGCGATACGAGCAGTACTTC. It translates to CAWSGGTGRYEQYF.

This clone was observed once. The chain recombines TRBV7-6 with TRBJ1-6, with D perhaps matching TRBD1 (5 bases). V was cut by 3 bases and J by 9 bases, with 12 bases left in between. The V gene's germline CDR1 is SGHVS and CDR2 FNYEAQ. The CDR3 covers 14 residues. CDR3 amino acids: CASSLTALGSPLHF. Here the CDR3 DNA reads TGTGCCAGCAGCTTGACAGCGTTGGGTTCACCCCTCCACTTT.

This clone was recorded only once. In nucleotides, the CDR3 is TGTGCCAGCAGTTACTCACGGGGGCAAGAGACCCAGTACTTC. It translates to CASSYSRGQETQYF. The chain has TRBV6-5 and TRBJ2-5; tentatively, D is TRBD2 (6 bases). Germline V gene sequence: CDR1 MNHEY, CDR2 SVGAGI. V was clipped by 0 bases and J by 2 bases, with 7 bases between them. CDR3 length: 14 amino acids.

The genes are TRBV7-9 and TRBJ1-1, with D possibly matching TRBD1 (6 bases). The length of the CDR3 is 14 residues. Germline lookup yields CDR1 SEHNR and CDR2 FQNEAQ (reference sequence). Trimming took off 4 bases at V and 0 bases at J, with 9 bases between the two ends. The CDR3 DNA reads TGTGCCAGCAGCTCGGACAGACTGAACACTGAAGCTTTCTTT. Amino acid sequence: CASSSDRLNTEAFF.